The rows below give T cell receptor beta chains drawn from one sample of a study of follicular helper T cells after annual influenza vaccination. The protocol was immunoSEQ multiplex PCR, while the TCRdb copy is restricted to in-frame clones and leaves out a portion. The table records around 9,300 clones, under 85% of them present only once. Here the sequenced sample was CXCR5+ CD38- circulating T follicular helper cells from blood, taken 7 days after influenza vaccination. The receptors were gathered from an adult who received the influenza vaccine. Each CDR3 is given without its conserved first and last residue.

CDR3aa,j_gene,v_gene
ASSSGQNTEAF,TRBJ1-1,TRBV7-3
ASGLGLNPDTQY,TRBJ2-3,TRBV12-5
SVDSGRSGNTIY,TRBJ1-3,TRBV29-1
ASSLDGSEDIQY,TRBJ2-4,TRBV7-2
AISDGTSGPGAKNIQY,TRBJ2-4,TRBV10-3
ASSEQHRNNNSPLH,TRBJ1-6,TRBV2
ASSLGREGTQY,TRBJ2-5,TRBV7-7
ASKRRSRTYEQY,TRBJ2-7,TRBV28
ATSRSLPRRGPGGELF,TRBJ2-2,TRBV5-4
ASSFQGSGELF,TRBJ2-2,TRBV7-2
ASSQQASGRALEQF,TRBJ2-1,TRBV5-6
ASSGQPTDTQY,TRBJ2-3,TRBV5-4
ASSRTGVGSNQPQH,TRBJ1-5,TRBV19
ASKRGGGNNEKLF,TRBJ1-4,TRBV27
ASSSRDRVAGANVLT,TRBJ2-6,TRBV7-2
ASSLGAAANTGELF,TRBJ2-2,TRBV7-6
ASSTTGGAGGELF,TRBJ2-2,TRBV19
SVGEKGTQY,TRBJ2-5,TRBV29-1
ASRLVLGGCSGNTIY,TRBJ1-3,TRBV12-2
ASSQAQGYEQY,TRBJ2-7,TRBV4-1
ASSQMGGTAKGQY,TRBJ2-7,TRBV4-3
ASSSSPYEQY,TRBJ2-7,TRBV11-1
ASSQAPTGAGEKLF,TRBJ1-4,TRBV4-3
ASSASTANYGYT,TRBJ1-2,TRBV9
ASNLTGASSNQPQH,TRBJ1-5,TRBV6-7
ASSQTSGTGTGELF,TRBJ2-2,TRBV5-1
ASSPGLAGADTQY,TRBJ2-3,TRBV6-1
ASSYSGEAGEIDTQY,TRBJ2-3,TRBV6-7
ASRSRTSGSGGELF,TRBJ2-2,TRBV6-6
ASSPHSDQPQH,TRBJ1-5,TRBV7-2
ASSPVLQNYGYT,TRBJ1-2,TRBV19
ASSLGTNTEAF,TRBJ1-1,TRBV5-1
ASSTTGTGYEKLF,TRBJ1-4,TRBV28
ASSGGQGPYNEQF,TRBJ2-1,TRBV28
ASSVGGLMHTEAF,TRBJ1-1,TRBV9
ASRWTGLTNYGYT,TRBJ1-2,TRBV28
AWKPRAGGNSSPLH,TRBJ1-6,TRBV30
ASSPAGGPAYEQY,TRBJ2-7,TRBV18
ASSLRKADTQY,TRBJ2-3,TRBV7-2
ASSYTGDTQETQY,TRBJ2-5,TRBV6-6
ASNDPPGQGEKLF,TRBJ1-4,TRBV2
ASSSAGTPERNEQF,TRBJ2-1,TRBV7-2
SVGTAYEQY,TRBJ2-7,TRBV29-1
ASRLALVGLYNEQF,TRBJ2-1,TRBV12-2
ASSPPGQVMNTEAF,TRBJ1-1,TRBV7-6
ASSPPDGSNQPQH,TRBJ1-5,TRBV6-6
SVGASGGNTIY,TRBJ1-3,TRBV29-1
ATSKRAGRQNTEAF,TRBJ1-1,TRBV15
ASSFSQSVNTEAF,TRBJ1-1,TRBV27
ASSPTDRQETQY,TRBJ2-5,TRBV18
SVRQGKNEKLF,TRBJ1-4,TRBV29-1
ASSSTLGTGYNEQF,TRBJ2-1,TRBV7-2
ASSFRTGLYEQY,TRBJ2-7,TRBV28